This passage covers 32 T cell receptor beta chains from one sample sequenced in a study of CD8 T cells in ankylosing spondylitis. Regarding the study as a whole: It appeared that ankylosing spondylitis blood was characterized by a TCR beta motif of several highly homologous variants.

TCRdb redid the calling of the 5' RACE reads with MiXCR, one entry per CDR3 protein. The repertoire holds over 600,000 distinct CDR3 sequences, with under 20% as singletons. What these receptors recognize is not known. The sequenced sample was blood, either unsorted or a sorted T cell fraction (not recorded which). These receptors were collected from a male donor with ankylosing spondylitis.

For the CDR3, the DNA is TGCGCCAGCAGTTTTGGGTCAGGGGGCTTTTTGGACAATGAGCAGTTCTTC. This codes for CASSFGSGGFLDNEQFF. This sequence joins TRBV5-1 and TRBJ2-1, with TRBD1 matching 8 bases. Germline CDR1 and CDR2: SGHRS and YFSETQ. CDR3 length: 17 amino acids. V shed 5 bases, J shed 5 bases, and the junction held 15 bases outside the gene matches.

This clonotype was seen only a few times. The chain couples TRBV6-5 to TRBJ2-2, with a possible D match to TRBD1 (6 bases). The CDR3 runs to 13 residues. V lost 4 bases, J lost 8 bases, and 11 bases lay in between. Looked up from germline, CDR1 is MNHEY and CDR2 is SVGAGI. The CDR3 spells CASSSDRWGELFF. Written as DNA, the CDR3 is TGTGCCAGCAGTTCGGACAGATGGGGGGAGCTGTTTTTT.

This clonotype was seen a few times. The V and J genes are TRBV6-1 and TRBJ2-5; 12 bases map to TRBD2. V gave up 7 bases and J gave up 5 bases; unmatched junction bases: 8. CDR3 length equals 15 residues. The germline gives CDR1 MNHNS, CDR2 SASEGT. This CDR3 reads CASKPLAGGGETQYF. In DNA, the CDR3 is TGTGCCAGCAAACCACTAGCGGGGGGTGGGGAGACCCAGTACTTC.

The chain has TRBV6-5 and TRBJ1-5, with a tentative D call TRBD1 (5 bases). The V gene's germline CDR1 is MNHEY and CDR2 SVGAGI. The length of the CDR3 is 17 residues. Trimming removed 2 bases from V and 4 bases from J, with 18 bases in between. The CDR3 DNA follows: TGTGCCAGCAGTTACCAAACGAGCGGGACCGCAAATCAGCCCCAGCATTTT. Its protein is CASSYQTSGTANQPQHF.

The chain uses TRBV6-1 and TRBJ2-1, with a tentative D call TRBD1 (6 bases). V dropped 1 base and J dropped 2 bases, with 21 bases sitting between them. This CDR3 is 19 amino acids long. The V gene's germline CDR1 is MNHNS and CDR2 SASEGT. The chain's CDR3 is CASSEGWPGRRGTYNEQFF. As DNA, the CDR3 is TGTGCCAGCAGTGAAGGTTGGCCCGGACGAAGGGGGACCTACAATGAGCAGTTCTTC.

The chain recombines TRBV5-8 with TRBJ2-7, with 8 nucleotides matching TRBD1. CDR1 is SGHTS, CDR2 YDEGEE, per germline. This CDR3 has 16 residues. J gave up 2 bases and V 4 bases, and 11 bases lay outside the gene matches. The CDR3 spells CASSEGSQGATYEQYF. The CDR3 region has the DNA TGTGCCAGCAGCGAGGGGTCTCAGGGGGCCACCTACGAGCAGTACTTC.

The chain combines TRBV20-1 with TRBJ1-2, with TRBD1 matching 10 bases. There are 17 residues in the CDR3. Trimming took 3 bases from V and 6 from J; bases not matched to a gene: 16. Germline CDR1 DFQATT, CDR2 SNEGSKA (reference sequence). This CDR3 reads CSASPLGDRGAFHGYTF. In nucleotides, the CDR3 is TGCAGTGCTAGCCCCCTTGGGGACAGGGGAGCTTTTCATGGCTACACCTTC.

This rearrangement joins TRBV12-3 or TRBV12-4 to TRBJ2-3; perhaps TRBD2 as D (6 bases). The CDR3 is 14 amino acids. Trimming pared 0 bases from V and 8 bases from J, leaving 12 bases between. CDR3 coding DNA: TGTGCCAGCAGTTTAGCTTCGGGGGAAGGTACGCAGTATTTT. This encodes CASSLASGEGTQYF.

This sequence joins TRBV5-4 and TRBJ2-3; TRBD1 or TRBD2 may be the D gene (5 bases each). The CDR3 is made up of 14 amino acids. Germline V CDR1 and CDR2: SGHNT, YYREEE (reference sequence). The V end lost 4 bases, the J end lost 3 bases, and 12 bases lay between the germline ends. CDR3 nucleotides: TGTGCCAGCAGCACGGGACGGCAAACAGATACGCAGTATTTT. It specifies CASSTGRQTDTQYF.

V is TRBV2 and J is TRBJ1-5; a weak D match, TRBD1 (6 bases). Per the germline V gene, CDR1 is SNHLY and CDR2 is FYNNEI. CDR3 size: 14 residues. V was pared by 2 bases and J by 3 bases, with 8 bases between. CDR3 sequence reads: CASSENRANQPQHF. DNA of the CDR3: TGTGCCAGCAGTGAAAACAGGGCCAATCAGCCCCAGCATTTT.

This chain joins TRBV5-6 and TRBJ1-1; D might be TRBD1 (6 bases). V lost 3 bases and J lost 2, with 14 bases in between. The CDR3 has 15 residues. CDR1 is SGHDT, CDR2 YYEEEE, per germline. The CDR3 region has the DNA TGTGCCAGCAGCTCGATTACAGGGACCAACACTGAAGCTTTCTTT. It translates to CASSSITGTNTEAFF. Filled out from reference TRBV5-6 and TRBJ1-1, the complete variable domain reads DAGVTQSPTHLIKTRGQQVTLRCSPKSGHDTVSWYQQALGQGPQFIFQYYEEEERQRGNFPDRFSGHQFPNYSSELNVNALLLGDSALYLCASSSITGTNTEAFFGQGTRLTVV.

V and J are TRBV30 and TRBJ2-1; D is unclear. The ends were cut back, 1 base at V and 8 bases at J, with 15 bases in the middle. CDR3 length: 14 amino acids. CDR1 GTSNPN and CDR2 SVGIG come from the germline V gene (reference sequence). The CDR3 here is CAWSEGFRVDEQFF. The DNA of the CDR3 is TGTGCCTGGAGTGAGGGATTTCGAGTTGATGAGCAGTTCTTC.

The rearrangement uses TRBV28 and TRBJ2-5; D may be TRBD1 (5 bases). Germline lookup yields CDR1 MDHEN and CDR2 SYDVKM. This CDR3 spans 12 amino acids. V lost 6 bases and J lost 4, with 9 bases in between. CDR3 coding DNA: TGTGCCAGCAGCACAACAGGAGAGACCCAGTACTTC. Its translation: CASSTTGETQYF.

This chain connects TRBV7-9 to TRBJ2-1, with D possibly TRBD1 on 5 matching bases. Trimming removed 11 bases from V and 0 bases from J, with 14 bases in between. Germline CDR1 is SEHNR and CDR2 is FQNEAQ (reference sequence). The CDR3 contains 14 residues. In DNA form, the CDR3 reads TGTGCCGGCGGTACAGGTGCCTCCTACAATGAGCAGTTCTTC. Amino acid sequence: CAGGTGASYNEQFF.

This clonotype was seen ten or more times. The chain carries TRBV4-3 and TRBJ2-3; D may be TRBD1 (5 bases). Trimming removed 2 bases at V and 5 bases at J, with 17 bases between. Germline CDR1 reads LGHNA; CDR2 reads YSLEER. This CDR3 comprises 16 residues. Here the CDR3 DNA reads TGCGCCAGCAGCCAAACAGCAGGGATGGGTAGAGATACGCAGTATTTT. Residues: CASSQTAGMGRDTQYF.

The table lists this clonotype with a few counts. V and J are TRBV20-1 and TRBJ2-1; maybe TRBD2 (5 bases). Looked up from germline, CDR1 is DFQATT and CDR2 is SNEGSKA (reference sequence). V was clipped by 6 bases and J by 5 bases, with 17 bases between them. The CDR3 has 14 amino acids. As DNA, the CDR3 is TGCAGTGCGCCGGACTGGGAACGAAACAATGAGCAGTTCTTC. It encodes CSAPDWERNNEQFF.

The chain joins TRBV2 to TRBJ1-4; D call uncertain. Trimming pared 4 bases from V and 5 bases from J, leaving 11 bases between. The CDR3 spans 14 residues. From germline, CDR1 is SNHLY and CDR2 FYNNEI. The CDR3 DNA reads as TGTGCCAGCAGTGTAGGCCCCGGGAATGAAAAACTGTTTTTT. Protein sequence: CASSVGPGNEKLFF.

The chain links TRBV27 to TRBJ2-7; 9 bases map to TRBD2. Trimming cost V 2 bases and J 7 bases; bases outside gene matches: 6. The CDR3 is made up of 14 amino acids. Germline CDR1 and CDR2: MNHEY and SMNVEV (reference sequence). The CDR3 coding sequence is TGTGCCAGCAGTTTAGTAGCGGGAGCATTAGAGCAGTACTTC. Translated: CASSLVAGALEQYF.

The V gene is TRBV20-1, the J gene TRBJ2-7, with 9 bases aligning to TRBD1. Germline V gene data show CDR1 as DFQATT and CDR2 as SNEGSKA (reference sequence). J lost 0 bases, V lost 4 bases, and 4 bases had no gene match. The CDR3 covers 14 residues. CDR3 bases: TGCAGTGCTATAGGGACAGGGAGCTCCTACGAGCAGTACTTC. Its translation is CSAIGTGSSYEQYF.

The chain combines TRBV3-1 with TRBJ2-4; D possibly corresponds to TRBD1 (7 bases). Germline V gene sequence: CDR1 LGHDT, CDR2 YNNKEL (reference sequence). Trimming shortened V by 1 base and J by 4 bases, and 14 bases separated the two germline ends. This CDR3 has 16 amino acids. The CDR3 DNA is TGTGCCAGCAGCCAAGCGGCAGGGGGGTTAAAAAACATTCAGTACTTC. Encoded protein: CASSQAAGGLKNIQYF.

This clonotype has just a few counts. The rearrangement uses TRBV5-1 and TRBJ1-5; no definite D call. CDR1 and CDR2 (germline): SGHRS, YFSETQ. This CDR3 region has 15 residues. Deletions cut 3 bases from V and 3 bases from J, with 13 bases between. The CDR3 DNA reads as TGCGCCAGCAGCTCAACCGGGCACTCCAATCAGCCCCAGCATTTT. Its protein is CASSSTGHSNQPQHF.

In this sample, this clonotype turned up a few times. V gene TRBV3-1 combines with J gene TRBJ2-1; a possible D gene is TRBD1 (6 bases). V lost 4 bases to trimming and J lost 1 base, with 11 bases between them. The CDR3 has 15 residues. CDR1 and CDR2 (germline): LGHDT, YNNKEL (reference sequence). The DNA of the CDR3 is TGTGCCAGCAGCCGAGGACAGCCGTCCTACAATGAGCAGTTCTTC. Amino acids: CASSRGQPSYNEQFF.

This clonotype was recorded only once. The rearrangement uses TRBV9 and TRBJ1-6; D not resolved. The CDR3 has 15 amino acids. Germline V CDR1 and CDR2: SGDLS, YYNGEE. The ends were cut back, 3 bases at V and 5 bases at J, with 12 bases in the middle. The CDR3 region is CASSAEGSHNSPLHF. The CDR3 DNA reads TGTGCCAGCAGCGCCGAGGGCAGCCATAATTCACCCCTCCACTTT.

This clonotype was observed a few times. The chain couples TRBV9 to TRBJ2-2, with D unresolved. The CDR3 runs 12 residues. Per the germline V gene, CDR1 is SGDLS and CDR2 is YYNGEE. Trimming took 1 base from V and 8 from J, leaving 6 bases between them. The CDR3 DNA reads TGTGCCAGCAGCGTAAACGGGGGGGAGCTGTTTTTT. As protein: CASSVNGGELFF.

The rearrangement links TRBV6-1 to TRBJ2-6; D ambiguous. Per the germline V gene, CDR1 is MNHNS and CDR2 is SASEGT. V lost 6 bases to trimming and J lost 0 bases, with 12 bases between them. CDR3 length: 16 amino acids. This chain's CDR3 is CASRLIISSGANVLTF. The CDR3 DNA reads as TGTGCCAGCAGACTCATAATAAGCTCTGGGGCCAACGTCCTGACTTTC.

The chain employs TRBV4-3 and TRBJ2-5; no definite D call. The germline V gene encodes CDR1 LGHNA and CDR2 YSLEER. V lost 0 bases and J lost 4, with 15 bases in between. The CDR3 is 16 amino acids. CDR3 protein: CASSQDWDLVGETQYF. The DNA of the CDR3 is TGCGCCAGCAGCCAAGACTGGGATTTAGTCGGAGAGACCCAGTACTTC.

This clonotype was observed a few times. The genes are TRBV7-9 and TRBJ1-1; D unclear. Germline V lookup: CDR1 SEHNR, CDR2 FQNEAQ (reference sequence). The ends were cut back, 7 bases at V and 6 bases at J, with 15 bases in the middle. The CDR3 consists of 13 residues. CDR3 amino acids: CASTQISGAEAFF. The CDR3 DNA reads TGTGCCAGCACCCAAATTTCAGGAGCTGAAGCTTTCTTT. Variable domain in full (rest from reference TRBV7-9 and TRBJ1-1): DTGVSQNPRHKITKRGQNVTFRCDPISEHNRLYWYRQTLGQGPEFLTYFQNEAQLEKSRLLSDRFSAERPKGSFSTLEIQRTEQGDSAMYLCASTQISGAEAFFGQGTRLTVV.

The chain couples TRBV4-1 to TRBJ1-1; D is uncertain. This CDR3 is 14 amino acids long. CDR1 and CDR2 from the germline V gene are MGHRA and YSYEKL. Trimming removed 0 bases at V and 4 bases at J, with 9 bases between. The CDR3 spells CASSQDGVFTEAFF. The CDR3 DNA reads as TGCGCCAGCAGCCAAGATGGGGTTTTCACTGAAGCTTTCTTT.

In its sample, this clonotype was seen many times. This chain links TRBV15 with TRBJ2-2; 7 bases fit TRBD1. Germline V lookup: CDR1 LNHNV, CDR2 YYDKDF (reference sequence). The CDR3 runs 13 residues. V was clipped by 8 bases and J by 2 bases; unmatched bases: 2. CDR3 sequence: CATRQGNTGELFF. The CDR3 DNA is TGTGCCACCCGACAGGGTAACACCGGGGAGCTGTTTTTT.

The DNA of the CDR3 is TGTGCCAGCACCCTTCCCACGAACACCGGGGAGCTGTTTTTT. As protein: CASTLPTNTGELFF. The chain uses TRBV2 and TRBJ2-2; no reliable D call. Germline loops: CDR1 SNHLY, CDR2 FYNNEI. Trimming removed 7 bases from V and 0 bases from J, with 9 bases in between. The length of the CDR3 is 14 residues.

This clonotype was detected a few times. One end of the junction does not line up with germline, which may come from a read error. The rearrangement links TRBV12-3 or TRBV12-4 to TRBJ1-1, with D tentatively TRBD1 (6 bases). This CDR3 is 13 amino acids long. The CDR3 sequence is CASSLGWGGQTDF. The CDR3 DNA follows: TGTGCCAGCAGTTTAGGCTGGGGTGGACAGACGGACTTT.

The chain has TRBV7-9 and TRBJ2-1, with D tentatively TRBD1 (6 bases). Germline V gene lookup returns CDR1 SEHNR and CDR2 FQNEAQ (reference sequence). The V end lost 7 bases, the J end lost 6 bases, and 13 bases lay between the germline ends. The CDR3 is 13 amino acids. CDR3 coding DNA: TGTGCCAGCATCTCTACAGGGCCCAATGAGCAGTTCTTC. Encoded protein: CASISTGPNEQFF. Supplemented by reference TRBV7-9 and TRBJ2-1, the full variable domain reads DTGVSQNPRHKITKRGQNVTFRCDPISEHNRLYWYRQTLGQGPEFLTYFQNEAQLEKSRLLSDRFSAERPKGSFSTLEIQRTEQGDSAMYLCASISTGPNEQFFGPGTRLTVL.